This T cell receptor beta chain was found in a study of somatic mutations in cytotoxic T cells in rheumatoid arthritis. The study, taken as a whole, reports: Clonality of CD8+ T cells, which was compared between rheumatoid arthritis patients and age-matched healthy controls, did not differ significantly.

Profiling relied on immunoSEQ multiplex PCR, and the TCRdb table lists in-frame clones only, not all of them. In the table there are around 20,000 clones, approximately 71% of which are singletons. Trimming took 0 bases from V and 4 from J, leaving 8 bases between them. CDR1 and CDR2 (germline): SGHKS, YYEKEE (reference sequence). This CDR3 has 13 amino acids. This clone was recorded only once. What it binds is not known. This receptor was identified in an adult with rheumatoid arthritis. Specimen: CD8+ T cells sorted from blood. This rearrangement joins TRBV5-5 to TRBJ2-7, with D unclear. Here the CDR3 DNA reads TGTGCCAGCAGCTTGGAAGCTAGTTACGAGCAGTACTTC. It specifies CASSLEASYEQYF.